This TCR beta chain was captured by sequencing in a study of OX40 agonist ivuxolimab in advanced cancers. Study in general: Every patient in dose escalation had hepatocellular carcinoma, melanoma, renal cell or head and neck cancer. Points from the study as a whole: Clonal expansion from baseline to week 6 occurred in both CD4+ and CD8+ T cells.

The assay was immunoSEQ multiplex PCR, and TCRdb's table has in-frame clones only and misses some. The table shows some 86,000 clones, with approximately 85% occurring only once. CDR3 length: 16 residues. About this clone itself: Its antigen is unknown.

This specimen consisted of CD4+ or CD8+ T cells sorted from blood, obtained in a trial of the OX40 agonist ivuxolimab. The TCR originated in an adult with an advanced solid tumor such as melanoma, head and neck, liver or kidney cancer. This chain uses TRBV1 with TRBJ2-3. TRBV1 is reported as a pseudogene. CDR3 region: CTSRDLKPSSTDTQYF. As DNA, the CDR3 is TGCACCAGCCGGGACCTCAAGCCTTCTAGCACAGATACGCAGTATTTT.